The entry that follows covers one T cell receptor (beta chain) sequence. No antigen is known for it. These data are taken from a study of T cell repertoires in cytomegalovirus infection. This CDR3 region has 14 residues. From germline, CDR1 is MDHEN and CDR2 SYDVKM. The V gene lost 3 bases and the J gene lost 1 base, with 9 bases spanning the gap. TCRdb used MiXCR to reprocess the reads, holding one entry per CDR3 protein. The sample consists of 86,000 or so distinct CDR3 sequences, more than 20% of them appearing once. The TCR was taken from a human donor in good health (CMV status not recorded). Some clones in this sample may be carry-over from other donors' samples. V gene TRBV28 combines with J gene TRBJ2-5, with D possibly being TRBD1 (6 bases). Material: CD8+ T cells from cultured PBMCs, obtained from culture after CMV antigen stimulation. The CDR3 spells CASSLQQGQETQYF. Here the CDR3 DNA reads TGTGCCAGCAGTTTGCAACAGGGCCAAGAGACCCAGTACTTC.